One sample yielded the 32 T cell receptor beta chains listed below, sequenced in a study of regulatory T cells in long-lasting Graves disease. In building TCR beta libraries, iRepertoire HTBI primers were used together with Arm-PCR of CDR3 regions. One entry per CDR3 protein results from TCRdb running MiXCR on the multiplex PCR reads. The sample holds under 400,000 distinct CDR3 sequences, roughly 17% seen once. Time point defined: newly diagnosed GD, antithyroid drugs for less than 3 months. PBMC RNA was the source of the TCR library. The same data also contributed to another study, on T cells in Graves' hyperthyroidism and ophthalmopathy.

Sample: peripheral blood mononuclear cells (PBMCs), taken at new diagnosis, from a patient treated with antithyroid drugs. The receptor set was obtained from a man in his forties with Graves disease.

The table lists this clonotype with many counts. V usage is TRBV5-1 and J usage is TRBJ1-1; maybe TRBD1 (5 bases). Germline values: CDR1 SGHRS, CDR2 YFSETQ. The CDR3 has 13 amino acids. Trimming removed 7 bases from V and 2 bases from J, with 12 bases in between. CDR3 residues: CASQPTVNTEAFF. The CDR3 DNA is TGCGCCAGCCAACCGACAGTAAACACTGAAGCTTTCTTT.

This clonotype was detected ten times or more. The chain combines TRBV3-1 with TRBJ2-2; the D is unclear. Germline V CDR1 and CDR2: LGHDT, YNNKEL (reference sequence). This CDR3 has 14 amino acids. V shed 2 bases and J shed 6 bases, with 10 bases lying between them. The CDR3 is CASSQPDLAGELFF. In DNA form, the CDR3 reads TGTGCCAGCAGCCAACCAGACTTGGCCGGGGAGCTGTTTTTT.

This clonotype has a handful of counts. This may be a read error: a much more frequent sequence differs by one nucleotide. J is TRBJ2-3 and V is TRBV12-3 or TRBV12-4; TRBD1 matches at 8 bases. The DNA matches TRBJ1-5 better at its end, which makes the J call doubtful. The CDR3 spans 15 residues. In nucleotides, the CDR3 is TGTGCCAGCAGCTCCGACAGGGGAAGCACAGATACGCAGCATTTT. It codes for CASSSDRGSTDTQHF.

This clonotype has just a few counts. The CDR3 region is CASGSATGSWDTIYF. Here the CDR3 DNA reads TGTGCCAGCGGATCGGCAACAGGGAGTTGGGACACCATATATTTT. This chain uses TRBV6-1 with TRBJ1-3, with D perhaps matching TRBD1 (6 bases). This CDR3 is 15 amino acids long. Trimming left V 8 bases short and J 8 bases short, with 22 bases between. CDR1 and CDR2 from the germline V gene are MNHNS and SASEGT.

In this sample, this clonotype turned up many times. This rearrangement joins TRBV18 to TRBJ1-1; 7 positions agree with TRBD1. Germline CDR1 KGHSH, CDR2 LQKENI. With V trimmed by 5 bases and J by 7 bases, 10 bases remained unmatched. The length of the CDR3 is 14 residues. CDR3 loop: CASSGRDRDVEAFF. CDR3 in DNA: TGTGCCAGCTCAGGCCGGGACAGAGACGTTGAAGCTTTCTTT.

This clonotype was found many times. The chain carries TRBV20-1 and TRBJ1-1; D uncertain. CDR3 length: 12 amino acids. Germline CDR1 and CDR2: DFQATT and SNEGSKA (reference sequence). The V and J ends lost 3 bases and 2 bases respectively, with 7 bases between them. CDR3 bases: TGCAGTGCTAGTTGGCATAACACTGAAGCTTTCTTT. As protein: CSASWHNTEAFF.

The V gene is TRBV6-1, the J gene TRBJ2-1, with 10 bases lining up with TRBD1. The germline gives CDR1 MNHNS, CDR2 SASEGT. The CDR3 length is 15 residues. With 6 bases clipped from V and 4 bases from J, the junction kept 6 bases outside the gene matches. CDR3 DNA sequence: TGTGCCAGCAGGGGACAGGGGCAGGGTTACAATGAGCAGTTCTTC. Translation: CASRGQGQGYNEQFF.

This clonotype was seen ten or more times. The CDR3 reads CASSPPVLPYQETQYF. For the CDR3, the DNA is TGTGCCAGCTCACCACCGGTTCTCCCCTACCAAGAGACCCAGTACTTC. V and J are TRBV18 and TRBJ2-1, with D unclear. The better agreement between TRBJ2-5 and the DNA end casts doubt on the J call. From germline, CDR1 is KGHSH and CDR2 LQKENI. This CDR3 is built from 16 residues.

At least ten counts were recorded for this clonotype. The gene calls are TRBV5-4 and TRBJ2-6, with 9 bases fitting TRBD1. The CDR3 has 17 residues. The V gene's germline CDR1 is SGHNT and CDR2 YYREEE (reference sequence). V was clipped by 7 bases and J by 0 bases; unmatched bases: 8. CDR3: CASDRDRDFSGANVLTF. CDR3 nucleotides: TGTGCCAGCGACCGGGACAGGGATTTCTCTGGGGCCAACGTCCTGACTTTC.

J is TRBJ1-2 and V is TRBV2; D uncertain. The V gene's germline CDR1 is SNHLY and CDR2 FYNNEI. CDR3 length: 13 residues. The ends were cut back, 6 bases at V and 9 bases at J, with 17 bases in the middle. Here the CDR3 reads CASSDEGLMRYTF. The CDR3 coding sequence is TGTGCCAGCAGCGATGAAGGGTTGATGCGCTACACCTTC. The full variable domain, in which reference TRBV2 and TRBJ1-2 provide the parts outside the CDR3, is EPEVTQTPSHQVTQMGQEVILRCVPISNHLYFYWYRQILGQKVEFLVSFYNNEISEKSEIFDDQFSVERPDGSNFTLKIRSTKLEDSAMYFCASSDEGLMRYTFGSGTRLTVV.

This clonotype was picked up many times. This chain joins TRBV6-2 or TRBV6-3 and TRBJ2-3; D is ambiguous. Looked up from germline, CDR1 is MNHEY and CDR2 is SVGEGT. Between the trimmed V and J ends, which lost 6 bases and 3 bases, there was a span of 13 bases. The length of the CDR3 is 14 residues. CDR3 in amino acids: CASRVAWLTDTQYF. CDR3 nucleotides: TGTGCCAGCAGGGTCGCGTGGTTAACAGATACGCAGTATTTT.

At least ten counts were recorded for this clonotype. The chain is built from TRBV25-1 and TRBJ1-1; D unresolved. Germline V gene data show CDR1 as MGHDK and CDR2 as SYGVNS. V was clipped by 0 bases and J by 0 bases, with 11 bases between them. The CDR3 has 16 residues. DNA for the CDR3: TGTGCCAGCAGTGAATATTTTGGGGAGATGAACACTGAAGCTTTCTTT. Its translation: CASSEYFGEMNTEAFF.

The table lists this clonotype with many counts. The rearrangement joins TRBV7-3 to TRBJ2-3, with 8 bases lining up with TRBD2. Trimming removed 5 bases from V and 6 bases from J; junction bases left unmatched: 7. In germline, CDR1 is SGHTA, CDR2 FQGTGA. This CDR3 contains 14 residues. CDR3 residues: CASSPGGDIDTQYF. The CDR3 coding sequence is TGTGCCAGCAGCCCCGGGGGGGATATTGATACGCAGTATTTT.

In DNA form, the CDR3 reads TGTGCCAGCAGGGGGGCCGCGATAACGAAACTGTTTTTT. It codes for CASRGAAITKLFF. The chain carries TRBV6-2 or TRBV6-3 and TRBJ1-4; D is perhaps TRBD1 (6 bases). The CDR3 is 13 residues long. The V end lost 6 bases, the J end lost 11 bases, and 16 bases lay between the germline ends. Germline loops: CDR1 MNHEY, CDR2 SVGEGT.

The rearrangement uses TRBV9 and TRBJ2-5; TRBD1 matches 9 bases. Germline V gene lookup returns CDR1 SGDLS and CDR2 YYNGEE. With 4 bases clipped from V and 3 bases from J, the junction kept 10 bases outside the gene matches. The CDR3 loop spans 16 amino acids. The CDR3 protein is CASSSNRGLLEETQYF. The CDR3 DNA is TGTGCCAGCAGCTCCAACAGGGGGCTTTTGGAAGAGACCCAGTACTTC.

This clonotype has more than one count but fewer than ten. The rearrangement joins TRBV7-9 to TRBJ2-1, with TRBD2 matching 16 bases. Trimming took 4 bases from V and 3 from J; bases not matched to a gene: 18. The CDR3 runs 22 residues. Germline assignment: CDR1 SEHNR and CDR2 FQNEAQ (reference sequence). CDR3 in DNA: TGTGCCAGCAGCTCGACCAGAAGCTCCGGGACTAGCGGGGGGGTGGACTACAATGAGCAGTTCTTC. It encodes CASSSTRSSGTSGGVDYNEQFF.

This clonotype was seen many times. The V gene is TRBV24-1, the J gene TRBJ2-7; tentatively, D is TRBD1 (7 bases). This CDR3 is built from 13 residues. In germline, CDR1 is KGHDR, CDR2 SFDVKD. Trimming stripped 7 bases from V and 6 bases from J, with 15 bases between. In nucleotides, the CDR3 is TGTGCCACCAGATCTGGGCAGGGGGGCGAGCAGTACTTC. Amino acids: CATRSGQGGEQYF.

This rearrangement joins TRBV20-1 to TRBJ2-7; D possibly corresponds to TRBD1 (6 bases). Germline V gene data show CDR1 as DFQATT and CDR2 as SNEGSKA (reference sequence). V was trimmed by 3 bases and J by 1 base, leaving 10 bases between them. The CDR3 is 13 amino acids. The CDR3 protein is CSASRQASYEQYF. For the CDR3, the DNA is TGCAGTGCTAGTCGACAGGCGTCCTACGAGCAGTACTTC.

Note on this clonotype: A much larger clone differs from this one at a single base, so this may be a read error. This chain links TRBV7-9 with TRBJ2-5; D may be TRBD2 (5 bases). Germline lookup yields CDR1 SEHNR and CDR2 FQNEAQ (reference sequence). The CDR3 has 14 amino acids. CDR3 amino acids: CASSSSRDQGTQYF. The CDR3 nucleotides read TGTGCCAGCAGCTCGTCCCGGGATCAAGGGACCCAGTACTTC. Supplemented by reference TRBV7-9 and TRBJ2-5, the full variable domain reads DTGVSQNPRHKITKRGQNVTFRCDPISEHNRLYWYRQTLGQGPEFLTYFQNEAQLEKSRLLSDRFSAERPKGSFSTLEIQRTEQGDSAMYLCASSSSRDQGTQYFGPGTRLLVL.

This clonotype was counted at least ten times. The chain couples TRBV5-1 to TRBJ2-2; D possibly corresponds to TRBD2 (5 bases). The CDR3 runs to 15 residues. V was clipped by 0 bases and J by 7 bases, with 13 bases between them. Looked up from germline, CDR1 is SGHRS and CDR2 is YFSETQ. The CDR3 loop is CASSLETGMGGELFF. The CDR3 DNA is TGCGCCAGCAGCTTGGAGACGGGGATGGGCGGGGAGCTGTTTTTT.

This clonotype was seen many times. This chain joins TRBV5-1 and TRBJ2-7, with D uncertain. This CDR3 contains 15 residues. Germline V lookup: CDR1 SGHRS, CDR2 YFSETQ. Deletions cut 2 bases from V and 2 bases from J, with 14 bases between. CDR3 residues: CASSFMFGSTYEQYF. The CDR3 nucleotides are TGCGCCAGCAGCTTTATGTTTGGCAGCACCTACGAGCAGTACTTC. Full variable domain (remainder filled in from reference TRBV5-1 and TRBJ2-7): KAGVTQTPRYLIKTRGQQVTLSCSPISGHRSVSWYQQTPGQGLQFLFEYFSETQRNKGNFPGRFSGRQFSNSRSEMNVSTLELGDSALYLCASSFMFGSTYEQYFGPGTRLTVT.

With regard to this clonotype: A clone one base away is much larger, so this may be a read error. V and J are TRBV19 and TRBJ2-1, with a possible D match to TRBD1 (5 bases). This CDR3 is built from 13 residues. CDR1 and CDR2 from the germline V gene are LNHDA and SQIVND (reference sequence). The DNA of the CDR3 is TGTGCCAGTAGTCCAGGGTGGGGCAATGGGCAGTTCTTC. This codes for CASSPGWGNGQFF.

This clonotype came up many times. The chain links TRBV5-6 to TRBJ2-5; D uncertain. V lost 0 bases, J lost 6 bases, and 12 bases lay in between. Per the germline V gene, CDR1 is SGHDT and CDR2 is YYEEEE. The CDR3 contains 14 residues. The CDR3 loop reads CASSLDQSKKTQYF. The CDR3 bases are TGTGCCAGCAGCTTGGACCAGTCCAAGAAGACCCAGTACTTC.

The gene calls are TRBV5-5 and TRBJ2-1, with no clear D. Germline V gives CDR1 SGHKS, CDR2 YYEKEE (reference sequence). Between the trimmed V and J ends, which lost 3 bases and 4 bases, there was a span of 8 bases. There are 13 residues in the CDR3. CDR3 in DNA: TGTGCCAGCAGCTCGTTTGGTTACAATGAGCAGTTCTTC. Residues: CASSSFGYNEQFF.

The chain carries TRBV28 and TRBJ2-5, with 10 bases identical to TRBD1. Germline values: CDR1 MDHEN, CDR2 SYDVKM. The CDR3 is 16 amino acids. V dropped 6 bases and J dropped 2; count of bases not matched to a gene: 9. The CDR3 DNA reads as TGTGCCAGCAGCGCCCTGGGACAGGGGAGGCAAGAGACCCAGTACTTC. This sequence encodes CASSALGQGRQETQYF.

This clonotype was seen a handful of times. V usage is TRBV7-9 and J usage is TRBJ2-3; 8 positions agree with TRBD1. V shed 1 base, J shed 3 bases, and the junction held 3 bases outside the gene matches. This CDR3 spans 15 amino acids. CDR1 SEHNR and CDR2 FQNEAQ come from the germline V gene (reference sequence). CDR3 sequence: CASSLGGTGTDTQYF. CDR3 sequence (DNA): TGTGCCAGCAGCTTAGGCGGGACAGGTACAGATACGCAGTATTTT.

Concerning this clonotype itself: One base away lies a much larger clone, so this may be a sequencing read error. The chain couples TRBV11-2 to TRBJ2-3; TRBD1 agrees at 7 bases. CDR1 is SGHAT and CDR2 is FQNNGV in the germline V gene. J was trimmed by 0 bases and V by 3 bases; bases with no gene match: 9. The CDR3 is 17 amino acids. This chain's CDR3 is CASSFDPRTGSTDTQYF. CDR3 nucleotide sequence: TGTGCCAGCAGCTTCGACCCCCGGACAGGCAGCACAGATACGCAGTATTTT.

This clonotype was picked up many times. J is TRBJ1-3 and V is TRBV28, with D perhaps TRBD1 (5 bases). The CDR3 runs to 15 residues. V was cut by 6 bases and J by 4 bases, with 16 bases left in between. Per the germline V gene, CDR1 is MDHEN and CDR2 is SYDVKM. The CDR3 sequence: CASSGRRGAGNTIYF. CDR3 bases: TGTGCCAGCAGCGGCCGGAGAGGGGCCGGAAACACCATATATTTT.

The J gene is TRBJ1-1, the V gene TRBV5-5; 8 positions match TRBD1. This CDR3 is built from 16 residues. J was trimmed by 3 bases and V by 4 bases; bases with no gene match: 11. Germline V gene lookup returns CDR1 SGHKS and CDR2 YYEKEE (reference sequence). CDR3 sequence (DNA): TGTGCCAGCAGCCGCCCCTCAGGGGGCGCGTACACTGAAGCTTTCTTT. It codes for CASSRPSGGAYTEAFF.

This clonotype has a count of ten or more. This chain joins TRBV7-3 and TRBJ1-6; tentative D call: TRBD1 (5 bases). Trimming cost V 11 bases and J 5 bases, with 16 bases left between them. CDR1 SGHTA and CDR2 FQGTGA come from the germline V gene. The CDR3 loop spans 14 amino acids. The CDR3 protein is CAGTAGRDNSPLHF. Written as DNA, the CDR3 is TGTGCCGGAACCGCGGGACGGGATAATTCACCCCTCCACTTT.

The table lists this clonotype with a few counts. The chain carries TRBV5-5 and TRBJ1-5; a weak D match, TRBD1 (5 bases). CDR1 and CDR2 from the germline V gene are SGHKS and YYEKEE (reference sequence). V was clipped by 1 base and J by 2 bases, with 10 bases between them. The length of the CDR3 is 15 residues. The CDR3 nucleotides read TGTGCCAGCAGCTTGTACGGGACCGGCAATCAGCCCCAGCATTTT. Translating gives CASSLYGTGNQPQHF.

This clonotype was counted only a few times. The chain combines TRBV11-1 with TRBJ2-2, with 7 bases aligning to TRBD2. The CDR3 consists of 14 residues. The V gene end was trimmed by 5 bases and the J gene end by 13 bases; junction bases not matched to a gene: 13. CDR1 and CDR2 from the germline V gene are SGHAT and FQDESV (reference sequence). CDR3 coding DNA: TGTGCCAGCAGCCCGGGGGGTAGCGGCCGGGGGCTGTTTTTT. Its protein is CASSPGGSGRGLFF.